Presented here are 21 T cell receptor beta chains from one specimen sequenced in a study of response to subunit inactivated influenza vaccine. One entry per CDR3 protein results from TCRdb running MiXCR on the RT-PCR reads. This repertoire shows roughly 790,000 distinct CDR3 sequences, around 20% found once; its top ten account for more than 8.5%. Sequencing used PBMCs from blood, obtained 4 to 6 days after vaccination. The receptors come from a man between 45 and 60 years old who received an inactivated influenza vaccine.

The chain uses TRBV10-3 and TRBJ2-4, with D maybe TRBD1 (5 bases). Trimming removed 8 bases at V and 2 bases at J, with 10 bases between. The CDR3 length is 13 residues. Germline V gives CDR1 ENHRY, CDR2 SYGVKD. The CDR3 is CAIGARSKNIQYF. The CDR3 DNA reads TGTGCCATCGGGGCTCGGTCCAAAAACATTCAGTACTTC.

This clonotype was observed at least ten times. The chain joins TRBV6-2 or TRBV6-3 to TRBJ1-1; 10 bases are a match to TRBD1. The CDR3 has 20 residues. Germline V gene lookup returns CDR1 MNHEY and CDR2 SVGEGT. The ends lost 4 bases at V and 1 base at J; junction bases unmatched: 18. CDR3 coding DNA: TGTGCCAGCAGTTCTCCACCCCTCGGGACAGGGGAGGAGTGGAACACTGAAGCTTTCTTT. This encodes CASSSPPLGTGEEWNTEAFF.

The chain employs TRBV5-1 and TRBJ2-5; 7 nucleotides line up with TRBD2. This CDR3 comprises 16 residues. V was clipped by 0 bases and J by 4 bases; unmatched bases: 9. CDR1 is SGHRS and CDR2 is YFSETQ in the germline V gene. The CDR3 spells CASSLDGAGVGETQYF. CDR3 nucleotides: TGCGCCAGCAGCTTGGACGGCGCGGGGGTCGGAGAGACCCAGTACTTC. Looking up the rest from reference TRBV5-1 and TRBJ2-5 gives the full variable domain: KAGVTQTPRYLIKTRGQQVTLSCSPISGHRSVSWYQQTPGQGLQFLFEYFSETQRNKGNFPGRFSGRQFSNSRSEMNVSTLELGDSALYLCASSLDGAGVGETQYFGPGTRLLVL.

The chain employs TRBV7-2 and TRBJ2-1, with 8 bases lining up with TRBD2. The CDR3 consists of 17 residues. Germline V CDR1 and CDR2: SGHTA, FQGNSA. The V gene end was trimmed by 3 bases and the J gene end by 0 bases; junction bases not matched to a gene: 7. DNA for the CDR3: TGTGCCAGCAGCTTTCCCTGGCGGGAGGACTCCTACAATGAGCAGTTCTTC. Residues: CASSFPWREDSYNEQFF.

This clonotype has more than one count but fewer than ten. CDR3 in amino acids: CSASTWPLHQPQHF. The CDR3 nucleotides read TGCAGTGCTAGTACATGGCCTCTTCATCAGCCCCAGCATTTT. V is TRBV20-1 and J is TRBJ1-5, with no clear D. V was shortened by 3 bases and J by 5 bases, with 14 bases between the two germline ends. This CDR3 comprises 14 residues. Germline V gene data show CDR1 as DFQATT and CDR2 as SNEGSKA (reference sequence).

V usage is TRBV15 and J usage is TRBJ2-1, with 7 bases matching TRBD2. The CDR3 has 14 residues. Looked up from germline, CDR1 is LNHNV and CDR2 is YYDKDF (reference sequence). V gave up 7 bases and J gave up 5 bases; unmatched junction bases: 8. The CDR3 protein is CATKRASGHNEQFF. CDR3 nucleotide sequence: TGTGCCACCAAACGGGCTAGCGGTCACAATGAGCAGTTCTTC.

There are a few counts of this clonotype. This chain links TRBV6-2 or TRBV6-3 with TRBJ1-5, with D unclear. The V gene's germline CDR1 is MNHEY and CDR2 SVGEGT. Between the trimmed V and J ends, which lost 3 bases and 5 bases, there was a span of 5 bases. The CDR3 covers 12 residues. Written as DNA, the CDR3 is TGTGCCAGCAGTTATCAGTATCAGCCCCAGCATTTT. This gives the protein CASSYQYQPQHF.

The chain recombines TRBV4-3 with TRBJ2-5; D not certain. This CDR3 spans 15 amino acids. Trimming shortened V by 4 bases and J by 5 bases, and 17 bases separated the two germline ends. Germline V lookup: CDR1 LGHNA, CDR2 YSLEER. As DNA, the CDR3 is TGCGCCAGCAGCCCTACATCGGGTCTGTTGGAGACCCAGTACTTC. This sequence encodes CASSPTSGLLETQYF.

This rearrangement joins TRBV27 to TRBJ2-4; perhaps TRBD2 as D (7 bases). CDR1 and CDR2 (germline): MNHEY, SMNVEV (reference sequence). The CDR3 is made up of 17 amino acids. With 0 bases removed from V and 0 bases from J, the gap between germline ends came to 12 bases. The CDR3 coding sequence is TGTGCCAGCAGTTTATCTGGGGGGGCGATAGCCAAAAACATTCAGTACTTC. As protein: CASSLSGGAIAKNIQYF.

The gene calls are TRBV28 and TRBJ2-7; possible D gene TRBD2, 5 bases. In germline, CDR1 is MDHEN, CDR2 SYDVKM. The CDR3 has 17 amino acids. The V gene lost 3 bases and the J gene lost 4 bases, with 22 bases spanning the gap. CDR3 DNA sequence: TGTGCCAGCAGTTTCACCCCTTCGAAAAGGGAGAGGTACGAGCAGTACTTC. Translating it yields CASSFTPSKRERYEQYF.

A word on this clonotype: Germline and junction disagree at one end, which may indicate a read error. The J gene is TRBJ2-4, the V gene TRBV7-2; TRBD2 aligns across 10 bases. From germline, CDR1 is SGHTA and CDR2 FQGNSA. The CDR3 is made up of 20 amino acids. The CDR3 bases are TGTGCCAGCAGCCTAGCCACCAGGGCTAGCGGGAGTTATGCCAAAAACATTCAGTACTTC. It is translated as CASSLATRASGSYAKNIQYF.

V and J are TRBV12-3 or TRBV12-4 and TRBJ1-5, with 7 bases aligning to TRBD1. The CDR3 runs 15 residues. Unmatched junction bases numbered 5, after V lost 0 bases and J lost 6 bases. The CDR3 is CASSLAATGVQPQHF. DNA for the CDR3: TGTGCCAGCAGTTTAGCGGCAACAGGGGTTCAGCCCCAGCATTTT.

This clonotype has more than one count but fewer than ten. The J gene is TRBJ2-7, the V gene TRBV4-1; perhaps D is TRBD1 or TRBD2 (5 bases each). Trimming removed 1 base at V and 5 bases at J, with 15 bases between. Germline loops: CDR1 MGHRA, CDR2 YSYEKL. This CDR3 comprises 15 residues. The CDR3 nucleotides are TGCGCCAGCAGCCAAGCTTCCCCGGGGCAGGACGAGCAGTACTTC. It yields the protein CASSQASPGQDEQYF.

J is TRBJ1-1 and V is TRBV12-3 or TRBV12-4; weak D call: TRBD1 (6 bases). CDR3 length: 14 residues. With 1 base removed from V and 5 bases from J, the gap between germline ends came to 11 bases. In DNA, the CDR3 is TGTGCCAGCAGTTTAGGACAGGTGGGGACTGAAGCTTTCTTT. This codes for CASSLGQVGTEAFF.

In its sample, this clonotype was seen a few times. The CDR3 reads CASSTQIFLFDEQFF. In DNA, the CDR3 is TGTGCCAGTAGTACCCAGATTTTTCTATTTGATGAGCAGTTCTTC. The gene calls are TRBV19 and TRBJ2-1; D gene uncertain. CDR1 is LNHDA and CDR2 is SQIVND in the germline V gene (reference sequence). The CDR3 contains 15 residues. V shed 4 bases and J shed 8 bases, with 18 bases lying between them.

The chain carries TRBV4-2 and TRBJ2-5, with D tentatively TRBD2 (6 bases). Trimming took off 0 bases at V and 5 bases at J, with 13 bases between the two ends. Germline values: CDR1 LGHNA, CDR2 YNFKEQ. The CDR3 extends over 15 amino acids. DNA of the CDR3: TGTGCCAGCAGCCAAGAAAGGGACTTCGGGGAGACCCAGTACTTC. Translation gives CASSQERDFGETQYF.

The chain is built from TRBV6-1 and TRBJ1-2; D is unresolved. Germline V gene data show CDR1 as MNHNS and CDR2 as SASEGT. Trimming shortened V by 8 bases and J by 1 base, and 11 bases separated the two germline ends. CDR3 length equals 13 residues. The CDR3 loop is CASGRHNNYGYTF. DNA for the CDR3: TGTGCCAGCGGAAGACACAATAACTATGGCTACACCTTC.

This clonotype has just a few counts. This chain links TRBV20-1 with TRBJ2-5; 9 bases align to TRBD2. Trimming cost V 1 base and J 5 bases; bases outside gene matches: 14. This CDR3 contains 17 residues. Germline V gene lookup returns CDR1 DFQATT and CDR2 SNEGSKA (reference sequence). DNA for the CDR3: TGCAGTGCTAGAGGAGAAGTACCGGGACTAGCATTGGAGACCCAGTACTTC. This sequence encodes CSARGEVPGLALETQYF.

This clonotype was picked up a small number of times. The chain combines TRBV20-1 with TRBJ2-5; perhaps TRBD2 as D (5 bases). This CDR3 spans 15 amino acids. V dropped 5 bases and J dropped 5 bases, with 21 bases sitting between them. CDR1 and CDR2 from the germline V gene are DFQATT and SNEGSKA (reference sequence). Written as DNA, the CDR3 is TGCAGTGCTCGCGACGCCGGACTCCCGACGGAGACCCAGTACTTC. Protein sequence: CSARDAGLPTETQYF.

This clonotype was seen only a few times. This chain connects TRBV20-1 to TRBJ2-7; 7 bases agree with TRBD1. Trimming at V came to 0 bases and at J to 2 bases, leaving 4 bases not matched to a gene. Germline assignment: CDR1 DFQATT and CDR2 SNEGSKA (reference sequence). The CDR3 consists of 14 residues. The chain's CDR3 is CSARDGQGAYEQYF. The CDR3 DNA reads as TGCAGTGCTAGAGATGGGCAGGGGGCCTACGAGCAGTACTTC.

This clonotype was observed a handful of times. The rearrangement links TRBV9 to TRBJ2-5; 8 bases are a match to TRBD2. CDR3 length equals 15 residues. Germline lookup yields CDR1 SGDLS and CDR2 YYNGEE. The ends lost 2 bases at V and 2 bases at J; junction bases unmatched: 5. The CDR3 spells CASSVGGGRQETQYF. CDR3 DNA sequence: TGTGCCAGCAGCGTCGGGGGGGGGCGACAAGAGACCCAGTACTTC. Looking up the rest from reference TRBV9 and TRBJ2-5 gives the full variable domain: DSGVTQTPKHLITATGQRVTLRCSPRSGDLSVYWYQQSLDQGLQFLIQYYNGEERAKGNILERFSAQQFPDLHSELNLSSLELGDSALYFCASSVGGGRQETQYFGPGTRLLVL.